Shown below are 17 T cell receptor beta chains from a single sample sequenced in a study of CD8+CD57+ T cells in acquired aplastic anemia. Patients who underwent sequencing had shown CD8+CD57+ cell expansion by flow cytometry. Investigators profiled TCR beta VDJ and CDR3 from genomic DNA template. TCRdb analysed the reads with MiXCR anew, one entry per CDR3 protein. The sample contains some 180,000 distinct CDR3 sequences, around 50% of which appear only once. Input material: sorted CD4+, CD8+, or CD8+CD57+ T cells (not recorded which) from PBMCs. These receptors came from a human donor with aplastic anemia.

The rearrangement joins TRBV7-2 to TRBJ2-7; D gene ambiguous. Germline V gives CDR1 SGHTA, CDR2 FQGNSA. CDR3 length equals 12 residues. V was shortened by 7 bases and J by 0 bases, with 7 bases between the two germline ends. The CDR3 loop reads CASTPGSYEQYF. Written as DNA, the CDR3 is TGTGCCAGCACCCCTGGCTCCTACGAGCAGTACTTC.

The rearrangement links TRBV24-1 to TRBJ2-3, with unresolved D. Trimming pared 6 bases from V and 2 bases from J, leaving 8 bases between. CDR3 length equals 13 residues. Germline CDR1 and CDR2: KGHDR and SFDVKD. The CDR3: CATSHGFTDTQYF. In DNA form, the CDR3 reads TGTGCCACCAGTCACGGATTCACAGATACGCAGTATTTT.

In its sample, this clonotype was seen many times. The V and J genes are TRBV5-6 and TRBJ2-7; D is perhaps TRBD2 (5 bases). Deletions cut 1 base from V and 2 bases from J, with 16 bases between. The CDR3 has 16 residues. The germline gives CDR1 SGHDT, CDR2 YYEEEE. In nucleotides, the CDR3 is TGTGCCAGCAGCTTGAGACTCTTTGGGAGTACCTACGAGCAGTACTTC. Amino acid sequence: CASSLRLFGSTYEQYF.

This clonotype came up a few times. This rearrangement joins TRBV15 to TRBJ2-7; D may be TRBD2 (6 bases). This CDR3 is built from 14 residues. Looked up from germline, CDR1 is LNHNV and CDR2 is YYDKDF (reference sequence). Trimming left V 5 bases short and J 0 bases short, with 11 bases between. CDR3 loop: CATSSRDSSYEQYF. The DNA of the CDR3 is TGTGCCACCAGCTCTAGGGACTCCTCCTACGAGCAGTACTTC.

In this sample, this clonotype turned up many times. The CDR3: CASSPVGQSYSPLHF. The CDR3 DNA is TGTGCCAGCTCACCGGTGGGACAGTCCTATTCACCCCTCCACTTT. V and J are TRBV18 and TRBJ1-6; 7 bases align to TRBD1. The CDR3 contains 15 residues. Germline lookup yields CDR1 KGHSH and CDR2 LQKENI. V gave up 3 bases and J gave up 8 bases; unmatched junction bases: 7.

The DNA of the CDR3 is TGTGCCACCAAGGGGCCAGGGGCGTTAGCCGGGGAGCTGTTTTTT. This codes for CATKGPGALAGELFF. The chain couples TRBV10-3 to TRBJ2-2, with D tentatively TRBD1 (6 bases). The CDR3 is made up of 15 amino acids. Germline CDR1 reads ENHRY; CDR2 reads SYGVKD. V dropped 10 bases and J dropped 6 bases, with 21 bases sitting between them.

The rearrangement joins TRBV5-6 to TRBJ1-2; weak D call: TRBD1 (5 bases). The CDR3 has 18 residues. Trimming took off 0 bases at V and 2 bases at J, with 20 bases between the two ends. CDR1 is SGHDT, CDR2 YYEEEE, per germline. CDR3 DNA sequence: TGTGCCAGCAGCTTGGGGTGGGACGGCGGCACGAGAAACTATGGCTACACCTTC. It yields the protein CASSLGWDGGTRNYGYTF.

The chain uses TRBV20-1 and TRBJ1-4; D may be TRBD1 (5 bases). V was pared by 7 bases and J by 4 bases, with 16 bases between. This CDR3 comprises 14 residues. Germline CDR1 reads DFQATT; CDR2 reads SNEGSKA (reference sequence). CDR3 sequence reads: CSGQAGVLNEKLFF. The CDR3 nucleotides read TGCAGTGGCCAGGCGGGGGTTCTTAATGAAAAACTGTTTTTT.

The chain has TRBV11-1 and TRBJ2-3; 13 bases align to TRBD2. The ends lost 2 bases at V and 4 bases at J; junction bases unmatched: 3. Germline V gene sequence: CDR1 SGHAT, CDR2 FQDESV (reference sequence). This CDR3 comprises 16 residues. The CDR3 spells CASSLTSGRAADTQYF. The DNA for the CDR3 is TGTGCCAGCAGCTTAACTAGCGGGAGGGCCGCAGATACGCAGTATTTT.

This clonotype was detected ten times or more. The chain employs TRBV12-3 or TRBV12-4 and TRBJ1-1; 9 bases map to TRBD1. V shed 6 bases and J 1 base; nucleotides not matched to a gene: 12. This CDR3 region has 17 residues. CDR3 protein: CASRSVPGQGWNTEAFF. CDR3 DNA: TGTGCCAGCAGATCTGTCCCGGGACAGGGTTGGAACACTGAAGCTTTCTTT.

The V gene is TRBV20-1, the J gene TRBJ1-1, with D uncertain. CDR3 length equals 11 residues. V shed 0 bases and J shed 11 bases, with 10 bases lying between them. CDR1 DFQATT and CDR2 SNEGSKA come from the germline V gene (reference sequence). The CDR3 here is CSARDRQRAFF. CDR3 bases: TGCAGTGCTAGAGATCGGCAGAGGGCTTTCTTT.

This clonotype was picked up a small number of times. This chain uses TRBV12-3 or TRBV12-4 with TRBJ2-3; the D gene is possibly TRBD2 (6 bases). The CDR3 is 13 residues long. Trimming pared 6 bases from V and 4 bases from J, leaving 11 bases between. CDR3 sequence: CASREGGSDTQYF. Here the CDR3 DNA reads TGTGCCAGCAGGGAGGGAGGATCAGATACGCAGTATTTT.

This clonotype was picked up a small number of times. This chain joins TRBV7-4 and TRBJ2-5; a weak D match, TRBD2 (5 bases). Germline V gene lookup returns CDR1 SGHVT and CDR2 SQSDAQ. The CDR3 consists of 13 residues. V lost 4 bases to trimming and J lost 4 bases, with 10 bases between them. This CDR3 is CASSSGNVETQYF. The CDR3 DNA reads as TGTGCCAGCAGCTCCGGGAACGTAGAGACCCAGTACTTC.

This clonotype came up many times. V and J are TRBV19 and TRBJ2-7; the D is unclear. Germline V lookup: CDR1 LNHDA, CDR2 SQIVND (reference sequence). Trimming took off 3 bases at V and 5 bases at J, with 14 bases between the two ends. The CDR3 sequence is 14 residues long. CDR3 sequence (DNA): TGTGCCAGTAGTATGGCGCGGAAATTCGACGAGCAGTACTTC. Protein: CASSMARKFDEQYF.

This clonotype was picked up many times. The chain employs TRBV11-2 and TRBJ1-2, with 11 bases matching TRBD1. This CDR3 is 16 amino acids long. V lost 5 bases, J lost 8 bases, and 13 bases stayed unmatched. Germline CDR1 SGHAT, CDR2 FQNNGV. The CDR3 sequence is CASSPALDRGRFGYTF. Here the CDR3 DNA reads TGTGCCAGCAGCCCGGCGTTGGACAGGGGGCGCTTCGGCTACACCTTC.

V and J are TRBV28 and TRBJ1-1; perhaps TRBD1 as D (5 bases). With 6 bases removed from V and 1 base from J, the gap between germline ends came to 18 bases. The germline CDR1 and CDR2 sequences are MDHEN and SYDVKM. This CDR3 comprises 16 residues. CDR3 loop: CASRSGGDGQNTEAFF. In DNA form, the CDR3 reads TGTGCCAGCAGGTCCGGAGGGGACGGCCAGAACACTGAAGCTTTCTTT.

This clonotype was seen ten or more times. The chain employs TRBV12-3 or TRBV12-4 and TRBJ2-1; D perhaps matches TRBD2 (6 bases). V was pared by 2 bases and J by 9 bases, with 14 bases between. The CDR3 runs to 14 residues. In nucleotides, the CDR3 is TGTGCCAGCAGTTTAATTCGAAGGGACTTTGAGCAGTTCTTC. Protein: CASSLIRRDFEQFF.